This is a list of T cell receptor beta chains from one sample in a study of shared clonotypes between healthy human individuals. Sequencing was performed with immunoSEQ multiplex PCR; in TCRdb, only in-frame clones are kept and a portion is missing. The data show 1.5 million to 2.5 million clones, about 95% seen once. Sequencing was done on a sample of naive CD8+ T cells sorted from blood. These receptors originate from a man between 18 and 29 years old in good health. CDR3s include the opening cysteine and the closing phenylalanine or tryptophan. Fields, in order: J gene, clone size, V gene, D gene, CDR3 DNA, CDR3 protein. A D gene is named only where the DNA matches it firmly. Size values are once, few and many counts, or a class for expanded clones, and some rows have none.

TRBJ1-6,NA,TRBV6-5,NA,TGTGCCAGCAGTTACAGGGAGGGGAGAAGTTCACCCCTCCACTTT,CASSYREGRSSPLHF
TRBJ2-3,NA,TRBV28,TRBD1,TGTGCCAGCAGTTTATGGTGGACAGGGGGAGAGTCGCTAGACGGTACGCAGTATTTT,CASSLWWTGGESLDGTQYF
TRBJ2-7,once,TRBV6-1,TRBD2,TGTGCCAGCAGTGAAGGTCTAGCGGGCGGATACGAGCAGTACTTC,CASSEGLAGGYEQYF
TRBJ2-1,NA,TRBV25-1,TRBD1,TGTGCCAGCTTGGGGCCCCCCGGGACAGGGCACCAGGATGAGCAGTTCTTC,CASLGPPGTGHQDEQFF
TRBJ2-2,NA,TRBV21-1,NA,TGTGCCAGCAGCAAGGGACAGGCGGGCACCGGGGAGCTGTTTTTT,CASSKGQAGTGELFF
TRBJ2-7,NA,TRBV30,NA,TGTGCCTGGAGCTGGTCGGCAGGATCCTACGAGCAGTACTTC,CAWSWSAGSYEQYF
TRBJ2-7,once,TRBV11-2,NA,TGTGCCAGCAGCTTATTATCGTTCTCCTACGAGCAGTACTTC,CASSLLSFSYEQYF
TRBJ1-5,NA,TRBV15,NA,TGTGCCACCAGCACCTTCGCGGGGGAAATTCAGCCCCAGCATTTT,CATSTFAGEIQPQHF
TRBJ1-1,NA,TRBV11-2,NA,TGTGCCAGCAGCTTACAGGGTGGGACTGAAGCTTTCTTT,CASSLQGGTEAFF
TRBJ1-4,NA,TRBV28,NA,TGTGCCAGCGAACCTCCGGGGGCGGAAAAACTGTTTTTT,CASEPPGAEKLFF
TRBJ2-5,NA,TRBV10-2,NA,TGCGCCAGCAGTGCGGTGGGGGAGACCCAGTACTTC,CASSAVGETQYF
TRBJ2-3,NA,TRBV28,NA,TGTGCCAGCAGTACCAAACATTTCACAGATACGCAGTATTTT,CASSTKHFTDTQYF
TRBJ1-2,NA,TRBV5-4,NA,TGTGCCAGCACCTCACACACAGGTGGAGTCTATGGCTACACCTTC,CASTSHTGGVYGYTF
TRBJ1-6,NA,TRBV6-5,NA,TGTGCCAGCAGTTACGGGGGAGCGTCGTCACCCCTCCACTTT,CASSYGGASSPLHF
TRBJ2-3,NA,TRBV27,NA,TGTGCCAGCAGCAGCAACGGGATTAGAGATACGCAGTATTTT,CASSSNGIRDTQYF
TRBJ2-2,NA,TRBV27,TRBD2,TGTGCCAGCAGTTCAATATTAGCGGGAGAAGGCACCGGGGAGCTGTTTTTT,CASSSILAGEGTGELFF
TRBJ2-1,NA,TRBV19,NA,TGTGCCAGTAGTATACAGGGATTATACAATGAGCAGTTCTTC,CASSIQGLYNEQFF
TRBJ2-2,NA,TRBV6-6,NA,TGTGCCAGCAGTACCCTGGACGGGGAGCTGTTTTTT,CASSTLDGELFF
TRBJ2-7,NA,TRBV14,NA,TGTGCCAGCAGCCAAGATATAGAGGTTCTCGGCGAGCAGTACTTC,CASSQDIEVLGEQYF
TRBJ2-3,NA,TRBV6-6,NA,TGTGCCAGCAGCCCTACTTACGTGGACTACCTGTATTTT,CASSPTYVDYLYF
TRBJ1-6,once,TRBV5-6,TRBD1,TGTGCCAGCGTAACAGGGGCCTCCTATAATTCACCCCTCCACTTT,CASVTGASYNSPLHF
TRBJ1-2,NA,TRBV14,NA,TGTGCCAGCAGCCCCTACCGTGGATCTAACTATGGCTACACCTTC,CASSPYRGSNYGYTF
TRBJ2-7,NA,TRBV30,NA,TGTGCCTGGTCTGGCGGACCCTACGAGCAGTACTTC,CAWSGGPYEQYF
TRBJ2-7,NA,TRBV9,TRBD1,TGTGCCAGCAGCGGCCGGACAGGGGACTCCTACGAGCAGTACTTC,CASSGRTGDSYEQYF
TRBJ2-3,NA,TRBV5-1,NA,TGCGCCAGCAGGGCCAGGGGAGAAGTCCGCACAGATACGCAGTATTTT,CASRARGEVRTDTQYF
TRBJ2-7,NA,TRBV19,NA,TGTGCCAGTAGCAGTCTCGTAGATACCCCTCGCTACGAGCAGTACTTC,CASSSLVDTPRYEQYF